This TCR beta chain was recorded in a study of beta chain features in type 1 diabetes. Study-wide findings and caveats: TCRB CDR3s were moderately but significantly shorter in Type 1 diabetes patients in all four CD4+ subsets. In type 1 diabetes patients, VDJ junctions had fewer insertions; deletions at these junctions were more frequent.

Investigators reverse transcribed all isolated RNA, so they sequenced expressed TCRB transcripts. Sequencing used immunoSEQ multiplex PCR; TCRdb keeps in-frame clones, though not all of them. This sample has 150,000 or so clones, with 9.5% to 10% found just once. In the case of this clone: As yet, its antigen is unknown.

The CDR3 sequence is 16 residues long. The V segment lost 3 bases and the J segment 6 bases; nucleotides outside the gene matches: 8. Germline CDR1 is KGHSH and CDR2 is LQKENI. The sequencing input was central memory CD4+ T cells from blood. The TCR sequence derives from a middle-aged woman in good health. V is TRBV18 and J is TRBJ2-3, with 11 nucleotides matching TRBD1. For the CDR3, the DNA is TGTGCCAGCTCACCTCCTGGGACAGGGGGTTACGATACGCAGTATTTT. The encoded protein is CASSPPGTGGYDTQYF.